What follows is one T cell receptor (beta chain) and its context. No antigen is known for it. No qualities accompany the bases; no much larger clone lies one base away. The record originates from a study of lymphopenia after photon versus proton radiotherapy (dated by TCRdb to the late 2010s). About the investigation overall: In patients with gastrointestinal tumors who developed high-grade lymphopenia, the study compared the immunological effects of photon radiation therapy with those of proton radiation therapy. The cohort comprised approximately 21 patients with gastrointestinal tumors who received either photon or proton therapy and then developed lymphopenia. The study was designed to characterize how the impact on the immune system differs between the two radiation modalities. Points the paper makes about the study in general: After the lymphocyte count nadir, oligoclonal expansion, especially of CD8+ Temra cells, was observed in photon-treated repertoires, and the drop in diversity was driven by this expansion. Across the cohort, a larger post-nadir drop in TCR diversity was inversely correlated with overall survival time among patients who died. The survival association was assessed only in patients who died, and better survival with proton therapy was presented by the authors as a possibility rather than a demonstrated result. Relative stability during treatment was observed in proton-treated patients, whereas loss of naive T cells and TCR diversity and gain of effector/memory populations were observed in photon-treated patients.

V and J are trimmed by 0 bases and 8 bases, and the gene matches miss 4 bases of the junction. The CDR1 and CDR2 encoded by the germline V gene (reference sequence) are SGHNT and YYREEE. The CDR3, cysteine through phenylalanine, is 14 amino acids long. The sequence is cut down to CDR3 DNA, 42 bases in frame from base 1. Library preparation used the immunoSEQ multiplex PCR assay. Deep sequencing of rearranged TCR beta loci, alongside multiparametric flow cytometry, was used to profile T cell repertoires. TCRdb stores this immuneACCESS table with in-frame sequences only. Part of the clones is absent; in the studies checked, under half of the shortfall reflects unresolved V genes, and no reason is known for the rest. Within this sample are thousands of clones, with about 89% of them counted one time only. The leading ten clones occupy approximately 12% of the sample.

The sequence was obtained from a man in his sixties with cholangiocarcinoma. The sequence links TRBV5-4 to TRBJ1-4; TRBD1 lines up with 7 middle nucleotides. The specimen was peripheral blood, collected from a patient treated with photon-based radiotherapy. CDR3 sequence: CASSLDRGGEKLFF. The bases read TGTGCCAGCAGCTTGGACAGGGGTGGAGAAAAACTGTTTTTT.